This TCR beta chain originates from a study of shared clonotypes between healthy human individuals. Trimming took off 0 bases at V and 2 bases at J, with 8 bases between the two ends. The length of the CDR3 is 15 residues. From germline, CDR1 is MNHEY and CDR2 SVGAGI. Each subset's genomic DNA was split evenly across several immunoSEQ plates. Sorted-subset replicate PCRs used around 200 ng of genomic DNA. This amount corresponded to some 32,000 T cell genomes. The assay was immunoSEQ multiplex PCR, and TCRdb's table has in-frame clones only and misses some. This table has about 1.4 million clones, 95% to 97% appearing once. Study outcomes and limitations: Clonotype sharing across several donors was observed for around 5% of naive CD4 clonotypes. Generation probabilities were higher for clonotypes shared across all four sorted-subset donors than for unshared ones.

As to this clone: Its antigen remains unidentified. The sample carries other DNA sequences with the same CDR3.

V and J are TRBV6-5 and TRBJ1-5; D unclear. The sequenced sample was naive CD4+ T cells sorted from blood. Subset defined: CD45RA+ positively selected. This sequence was found in a man aged 25 to 40 in good health. The CDR3 region is CASSYSGGGNQPQHF. The CDR3 bases are TGTGCCAGCAGTTACTCGGGAGGTGGCAATCAGCCCCAGCATTTT.